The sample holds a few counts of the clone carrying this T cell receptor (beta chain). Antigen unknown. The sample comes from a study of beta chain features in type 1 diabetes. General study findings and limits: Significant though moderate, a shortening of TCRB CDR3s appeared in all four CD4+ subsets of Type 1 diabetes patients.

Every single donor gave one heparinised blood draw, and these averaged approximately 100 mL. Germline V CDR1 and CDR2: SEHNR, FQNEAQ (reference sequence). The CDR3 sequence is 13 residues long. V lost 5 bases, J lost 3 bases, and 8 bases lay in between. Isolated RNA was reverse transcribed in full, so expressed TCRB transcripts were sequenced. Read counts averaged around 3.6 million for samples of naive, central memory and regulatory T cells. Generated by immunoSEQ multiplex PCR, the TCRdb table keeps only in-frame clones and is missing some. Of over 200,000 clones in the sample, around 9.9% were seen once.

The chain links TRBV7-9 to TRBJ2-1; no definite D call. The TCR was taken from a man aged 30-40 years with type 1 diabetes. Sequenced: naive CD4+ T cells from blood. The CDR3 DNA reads TGTGCCAGCAGCGTCAATAGCTACAATGAGCAGTTCTTC. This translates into CASSVNSYNEQFF.